These 26 T cell receptor beta chains were sequenced from one sample in a study of technical replicates of blood from a few donors. Generated by immunoSEQ multiplex PCR, the TCRdb table keeps only in-frame clones and is missing some. The sample has 50,000 or so clones, approximately 90% seen once; the top ten hold under 5%. The specimen was PBMCs. The source is a human donor in good health. Some clones in this sample may be carry-over from other donors' samples.

The chain joins TRBV2 to TRBJ1-1; tentatively, D is TRBD1 (5 bases). Germline V lookup: CDR1 SNHLY, CDR2 FYNNEI. V shed 6 bases and J shed 0 bases, with 11 bases lying between them. This CDR3 contains 14 residues. In DNA, the CDR3 is TGTGCCAGCAGGGGGGGGTTGATGAACACTGAAGCTTTCTTT. This codes for CASRGGLMNTEAFF.

The rearrangement joins TRBV7-3 to TRBJ2-1; 7 bases agree with TRBD1. CDR1 and CDR2 from the germline V gene are SGHTA and FQGTGA. The CDR3 has 15 amino acids. V lost 5 bases to trimming and J lost 1 base; unmatched junction nucleotides: 5. The CDR3 here is CASSLDRDSYNEQFF. The CDR3 region has the DNA TGTGCCAGCAGCCTAGACAGGGATTCCTACAATGAGCAGTTCTTC.

This clone was seen just once. The chain recombines TRBV11-2 with TRBJ2-7; 7 bases fit TRBD2. V lost 0 bases, J lost 4 bases, and 3 bases stayed unmatched. The CDR3 is 14 amino acids. The germline V gene encodes CDR1 SGHAT and CDR2 FQNNGV. Here the CDR3 DNA reads TGTGCCAGCAGCTTAGAGGGCGGGAGTTACGAGCAGTACTTC. This encodes CASSLEGGSYEQYF.

The chain uses TRBV30 and TRBJ2-2, with D possibly TRBD1 on 5 matching bases. V dropped 0 bases and J dropped 6 bases, with 14 bases sitting between them. CDR1 is GTSNPN and CDR2 is SVGIG in the germline V gene (reference sequence). There are 15 residues in the CDR3. The CDR3, as DNA: TGTGCCTGGAGTGTAAGGACACGAAGGGCCGGGGAGCTGTTTTTT. The encoded protein is CAWSVRTRRAGELFF.

This clone is a singleton in its sample. This chain connects TRBV5-5 to TRBJ2-5, with TRBD2 identical over 16 bases. There are 16 residues in the CDR3. In germline, CDR1 is SGHKS, CDR2 YYEKEE (reference sequence). Losses at the gene ends were 2 bases for V and 5 bases for J; bases not matched to a gene: 3. The CDR3 DNA is TGTGCCAGCAGCTTCGGGACTAGCGGGGGGGCCGAGACCCAGTACTTC. It codes for CASSFGTSGGAETQYF.

This chain uses TRBV19 with TRBJ2-2; 9 bases are shared with TRBD2. The CDR3 is made up of 15 amino acids. The J segment lost 3 bases and the V segment lost 5 bases, leaving 4 bases of the junction unmatched. CDR1 LNHDA and CDR2 SQIVND come from the germline V gene (reference sequence). CDR3 nucleotide sequence: TGTGCCAGTAGTTTAGCGGGAGATGACACCGGGGAGCTGTTTTTT. Protein sequence: CASSLAGDDTGELFF.

V is TRBV11-2 and J is TRBJ2-7, with TRBD1 matching 8 bases. The trim removed 2 bases at V and 4 bases at J, leaving 4 bases unmatched. CDR1 and CDR2 from the germline V gene are SGHAT and FQNNGV. This CDR3 has 14 residues. Here the CDR3 DNA reads TGTGCCAGCAGCTTAAACAGGGGGTGGTACGAGCAGTACTTC. This sequence encodes CASSLNRGWYEQYF. The full variable domain, its missing parts supplied by reference TRBV11-2 and TRBJ2-7, is EAGVAQSPRYKIIEKRQSVAFWCNPISGHATLYWYQQILGQGPKLLIQFQNNGVVDDSQLPKDRFSAERLKGVDSTLKIQPAKLEDSAVYLCASSLNRGWYEQYFGPGTRLTVT.

The CDR3 nucleotides read TGTGCCAGCAGCTTTTCTAAGCGGGTCCAAGAGACCCAGTACTTC. It encodes CASSFSKRVQETQYF. The chain uses TRBV7-2 and TRBJ2-5; D perhaps matches TRBD2 (6 bases). The CDR3 is made up of 15 amino acids. CDR1 and CDR2 from the germline V gene are SGHTA and FQGNSA. Trimming stripped 3 bases from V and 1 base from J, with 12 bases between.

This clone was detected once. The chain links TRBV27 to TRBJ2-1, with D hard to call. This CDR3 is 11 amino acids long. CDR1 MNHEY and CDR2 SMNVEV come from the germline V gene (reference sequence). Between the trimmed V and J ends, which lost 2 bases and 7 bases, there was a span of 3 bases. CDR3 sequence (DNA): TGTGCCAGCAGTTTACGGAATGAGCAGTTCTTC. As protein: CASSLRNEQFF.

The V gene is TRBV6-5, the J gene TRBJ1-1, with D tentatively TRBD1 (5 bases). Between the trimmed V and J ends, which lost 2 bases and 7 bases, there was a span of 5 bases. Germline CDR1 reads MNHEY; CDR2 reads SVGAGI. The CDR3 runs 11 residues. CDR3 region: CASSYDSEAFF. CDR3 sequence (DNA): TGTGCCAGCAGTTACGACAGTGAAGCTTTCTTT.

The genes are TRBV2 and TRBJ2-5; 8 bases agree with TRBD1. CDR3 length equals 15 residues. In germline, CDR1 is SNHLY, CDR2 FYNNEI. V lost 5 bases, J lost 4 bases, and 9 bases stayed unmatched. The CDR3 sequence: CASSFTGTGGETQYF. The CDR3 bases are TGTGCCAGCAGTTTTACCGGGACAGGAGGAGAGACCCAGTACTTC.

The chain carries TRBV4-3 and TRBJ2-1; TRBD2 aligns across 8 bases. This CDR3 comprises 16 residues. CDR1 LGHNA and CDR2 YSLEER come from the germline V gene. V lost 1 base to trimming and J lost 6 bases; unmatched junction nucleotides: 8. CDR3 sequence: CASSQGGMRGANEQFF. The DNA for the CDR3 is TGCGCCAGCAGCCAAGGTGGAATGCGGGGGGCCAATGAGCAGTTCTTC.

The V call is TRBV4-2, the J call TRBJ2-5, with D possibly matching TRBD2 (6 bases). CDR1 and CDR2 from the germline V gene are LGHNA and YNFKEQ. V was trimmed by 1 base and J by 3 bases, leaving 9 bases between them. The CDR3 length is 14 residues. CDR3 residues: CASSQAGGEETQYF. CDR3 bases: TGTGCCAGCAGCCAAGCCGGGGGAGAAGAGACCCAGTACTTC.

This chain uses TRBV18 with TRBJ2-7, with 9 nucleotides matching TRBD2. Germline V gene sequence: CDR1 KGHSH, CDR2 LQKENI. The CDR3 length is 15 residues. Losses at the gene ends were 5 bases for V and 2 bases for J; bases not matched to a gene: 7. CDR3 bases: TGTGCCAGCTCATTCTTAGCGGGGGCCCCCTACGAGCAGTACTTC. Translating it yields CASSFLAGAPYEQYF.

The V and J genes are TRBV7-3 and TRBJ2-2; TRBD2 matches at 12 bases. The CDR3 has 16 amino acids. The germline V gene encodes CDR1 SGHTA and CDR2 FQGTGA. V shed 2 bases, J shed 6 bases, and the junction held 4 bases outside the gene matches. CDR3 sequence (DNA): TGTGCCAGCAGCTTACTAGCGGGGGGGTCGCCCGGGGAGCTGTTTTTT. It codes for CASSLLAGGSPGELFF.

This chain uses TRBV11-2 with TRBJ2-7; TRBD1 agrees at 12 bases. This CDR3 comprises 15 residues. Germline V gene sequence: CDR1 SGHAT, CDR2 FQNNGV. V was clipped by 3 bases and J by 3 bases; unmatched bases: 3. In DNA form, the CDR3 reads TGTGCCAGCAGCTTTGGGACAGGGGGCGGCTACGAGCAGTACTTC. Translation: CASSFGTGGGYEQYF.

The V call is TRBV29-1, the J call TRBJ2-3, with D tentatively TRBD1 (5 bases). V was trimmed by 6 bases and J by 4 bases, leaving 14 bases between them. There are 13 residues in the CDR3. Germline V gives CDR1 SQVTM, CDR2 ANQGSEA. The CDR3 here is CSVQGNGADTQYF. The CDR3 DNA is TGCAGCGTGCAGGGTAATGGGGCAGATACGCAGTATTTT.

The genes are TRBV2 and TRBJ2-5; no firm D call. This CDR3 comprises 15 residues. Germline V gene sequence: CDR1 SNHLY, CDR2 FYNNEI. Trimming pared 3 bases from V and 4 bases from J, leaving 15 bases between. CDR3 loop: CASSEWQSPRETQYF. In DNA form, the CDR3 reads TGTGCCAGCAGTGAGTGGCAGTCCCCCCGAGAGACCCAGTACTTC.

The chain joins TRBV2 to TRBJ2-7; D is possibly TRBD1 (5 bases). The length of the CDR3 is 15 residues. Trimming took off 6 bases at V and 2 bases at J, with 17 bases between the two ends. CDR1 is SNHLY and CDR2 is FYNNEI in the germline V gene. CDR3 sequence: CASSDDAGFPYEQYF. The CDR3 nucleotides read TGTGCCAGCAGCGACGACGCAGGGTTCCCCTACGAGCAGTACTTC. Full variable domain (rest looked up from reference TRBV2 and TRBJ2-7): EPEVTQTPSHQVTQMGQEVILRCVPISNHLYFYWYRQILGQKVEFLVSFYNNEISEKSEIFDDQFSVERPDGSNFTLKIRSTKLEDSAMYFCASSDDAGFPYEQYFGPGTRLTVT.

The CDR3 loop is CASSPQPGGLPANYGYTF. The CDR3 DNA is TGTGCCAGCTCACCCCAACCCGGGGGGCTCCCCGCTAACTATGGCTACACCTTC. V gene TRBV18 combines with J gene TRBJ1-2, with D possibly being TRBD1 (6 bases). Germline V gene data show CDR1 as KGHSH and CDR2 as LQKENI. The CDR3 consists of 18 residues. The V gene lost 3 bases and the J gene lost 0 bases, with 20 bases spanning the gap.

This clone was found a few times. V and J are TRBV4-3 and TRBJ2-2, with 8 bases matching TRBD2. Germline V gene lookup returns CDR1 LGHNA and CDR2 YSLEER. The CDR3 is 17 amino acids. Trimming took 3 bases from V and 1 from J; bases not matched to a gene: 7. The CDR3 nucleotides are TGCGCCAGCAGCCAGTTCGGCGGGGGGCTGAACACCGGGGAGCTGTTTTTT. Its translation is CASSQFGGGLNTGELFF.

This rearrangement joins TRBV2 to TRBJ1-2, with a weak D call TRBD1 (5 bases). Germline V gene sequence: CDR1 SNHLY, CDR2 FYNNEI. There are 16 residues in the CDR3. V was clipped by 6 bases and J by 8 bases, with 25 bases between them. The CDR3 reads CASRPEGQGPRLGYTF. CDR3 nucleotide sequence: TGTGCCAGCAGACCGGAGGGCCAGGGACCCCGGTTGGGCTACACCTTC.

This clone occurred once. The CDR3 DNA follows: TGTGCCTGGAGTCCCCGGGGCAGGGGGCGGGTCACCGGGGAGCTGTTTTTT. It is translated as CAWSPRGRGRVTGELFF. The chain links TRBV30 to TRBJ2-2; TRBD1 aligns across 8 bases. Germline V gene sequence: CDR1 GTSNPN, CDR2 SVGIG (reference sequence). The CDR3 runs 17 residues. V gave up 2 bases and J gave up 4 bases; unmatched junction bases: 12.

V gene TRBV7-2 combines with J gene TRBJ1-3, with D perhaps TRBD1 (6 bases). The germline V and J ends were trimmed by 2 bases and 1 base, with 9 bases remaining between them. There are 15 residues in the CDR3. Germline values: CDR1 SGHTA, CDR2 FQGNSA. In DNA form, the CDR3 reads TGTGCCAGCAGCTTAAAAACAGGGTCTGGAAACACCATATATTTT. It yields the protein CASSLKTGSGNTIYF.

The rearrangement links TRBV2 to TRBJ1-2; 8 bases line up with TRBD1. This CDR3 spans 14 amino acids. The ends lost 3 bases at V and 8 bases at J; junction bases unmatched: 8. Per the germline V gene, CDR1 is SNHLY and CDR2 is FYNNEI. CDR3 amino acids: CASSEDRASYGYTF. For the CDR3, the DNA is TGTGCCAGCAGTGAGGACAGGGCCTCTTACGGCTACACCTTC.

This chain uses TRBV9 with TRBJ2-2; 7 bases are shared with TRBD1. The J segment lost 4 bases and the V segment lost 0 bases, leaving 3 bases of the junction unmatched. The CDR3 covers 15 residues. From germline, CDR1 is SGDLS and CDR2 YYNGEE. The CDR3 nucleotides are TGTGCCAGCAGCGTAGGACAGGGAATCACCGGGGAGCTGTTTTTT. Encoded protein: CASSVGQGITGELFF.